This T cell receptor beta chain was captured in a study of shared T cell receptors in the human thymus. The assay was immunoSEQ multiplex PCR, and TCRdb's table has in-frame clones only and misses some. The repertoire holds over 450,000 clones, with 78% as singletons. Trimming removed 1 base at V and 3 bases at J, with 10 bases between. The CDR3 length is 14 residues. Germline lookup yields CDR1 SGHAT and CDR2 FQNNGV. The same specimen was also included in a second study, on human thymus T cells.

The chain recombines TRBV11-2 with TRBJ2-7, with D possibly TRBD2 on 5 matching bases. The TCR originated in a boy younger than two with a congenital heart defect. Sequencing was performed on thymocytes. CDR3 DNA: TGTGCCAGCAGCTTAGCGGGGTCCTTCTACGAGCAGTACTTC. Protein sequence: CASSLAGSFYEQYF.